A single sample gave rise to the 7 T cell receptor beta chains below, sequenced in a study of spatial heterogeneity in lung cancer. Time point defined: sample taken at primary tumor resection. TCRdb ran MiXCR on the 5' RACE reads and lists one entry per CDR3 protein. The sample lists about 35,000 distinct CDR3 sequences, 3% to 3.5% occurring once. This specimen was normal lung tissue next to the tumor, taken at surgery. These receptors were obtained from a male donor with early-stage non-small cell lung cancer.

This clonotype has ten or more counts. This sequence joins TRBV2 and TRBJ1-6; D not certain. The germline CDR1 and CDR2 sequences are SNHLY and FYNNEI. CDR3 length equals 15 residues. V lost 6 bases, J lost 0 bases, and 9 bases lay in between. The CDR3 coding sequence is TGTGCCAGCAGCCAAGACGTCTCCTATAATTCACCCCTCCACTTT. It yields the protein CASSQDVSYNSPLHF. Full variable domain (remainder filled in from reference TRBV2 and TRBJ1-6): EPEVTQTPSHQVTQMGQEVILRCVPISNHLYFYWYRQILGQKVEFLVSFYNNEISEKSEIFDDQFSVERPDGSNFTLKIRSTKLEDSAMYFCASSQDVSYNSPLHFGNGTRLTVT.

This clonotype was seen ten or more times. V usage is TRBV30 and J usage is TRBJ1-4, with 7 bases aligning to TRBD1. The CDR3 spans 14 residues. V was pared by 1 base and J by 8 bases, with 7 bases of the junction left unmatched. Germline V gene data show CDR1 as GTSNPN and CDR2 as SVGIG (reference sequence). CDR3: CAWSGLIGGEKLFF. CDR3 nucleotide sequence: TGTGCCTGGAGTGGTCTCATAGGGGGCGAAAAACTGTTTTTT.

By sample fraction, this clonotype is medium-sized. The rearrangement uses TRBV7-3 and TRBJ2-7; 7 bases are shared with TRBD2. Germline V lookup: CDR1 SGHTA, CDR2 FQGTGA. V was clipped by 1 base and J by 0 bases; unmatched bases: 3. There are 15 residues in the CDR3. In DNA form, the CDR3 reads TGTGCCAGCAGCTTAAGGGAGGGCCGCTCCTACGAGCAGTACTTC. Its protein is CASSLREGRSYEQYF.

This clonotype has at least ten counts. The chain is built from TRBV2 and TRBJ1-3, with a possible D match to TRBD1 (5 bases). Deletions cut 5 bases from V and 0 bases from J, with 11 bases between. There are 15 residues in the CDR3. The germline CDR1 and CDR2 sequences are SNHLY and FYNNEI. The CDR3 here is CASSRGSGSGNTIYF. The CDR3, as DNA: TGTGCCAGCAGTCGGGGGAGTGGCTCTGGAAACACCATATATTTT. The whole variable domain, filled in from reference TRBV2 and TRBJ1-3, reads EPEVTQTPSHQVTQMGQEVILRCVPISNHLYFYWYRQILGQKVEFLVSFYNNEISEKSEIFDDQFSVERPDGSNFTLKIRSTKLEDSAMYFCASSRGSGSGNTIYFGEGSWLTVV.

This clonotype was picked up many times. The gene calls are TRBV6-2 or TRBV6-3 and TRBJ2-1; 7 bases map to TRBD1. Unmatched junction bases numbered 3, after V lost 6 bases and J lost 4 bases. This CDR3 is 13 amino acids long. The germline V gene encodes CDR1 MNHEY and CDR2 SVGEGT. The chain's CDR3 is CASSRDRYNEQFF. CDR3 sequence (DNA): TGTGCCAGCAGCCGGGACAGATACAATGAGCAGTTCTTC.

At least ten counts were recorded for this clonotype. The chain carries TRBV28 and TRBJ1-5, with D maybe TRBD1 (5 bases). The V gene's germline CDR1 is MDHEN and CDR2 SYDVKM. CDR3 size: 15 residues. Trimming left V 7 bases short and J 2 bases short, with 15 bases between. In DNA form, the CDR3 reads TGTGCCAGCACCCTGTGGGGGGGAGGCAATCAGCCCCAGCATTTT. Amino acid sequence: CASTLWGGGNQPQHF.

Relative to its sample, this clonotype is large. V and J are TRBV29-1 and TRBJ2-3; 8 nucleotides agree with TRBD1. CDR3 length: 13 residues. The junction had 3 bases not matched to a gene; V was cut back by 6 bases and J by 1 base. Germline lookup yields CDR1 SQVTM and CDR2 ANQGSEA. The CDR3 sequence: CSVDREGTDTQYF. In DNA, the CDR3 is TGCAGCGTGGACAGGGAAGGCACAGATACGCAGTATTTT.